This T cell receptor (beta chain) was sequenced in a study of tissue T cells after allogeneic stem cell transplantation. General study results and limits: Blood and spleen captured only part of the tissue TCR repertoire. Alloreactivity or antigen specificity of tissue TCRs was not determined; some clones might be host cells. TCR repertoires tracked anatomic similarity, regardless of disease or transplant status. Limitations included a small, clinically heterogeneous cohort and limited sampling depth.

Some clones are missing from TCRdb's copy, which holds only in-frame ones; the method was immunoSEQ multiplex PCR. The sample includes over 40,000 clones, around 72% of them seen just once. V shed 8 bases and J shed 0 bases, with 9 bases lying between them. The CDR3 has 12 amino acids. CDR1 and CDR2 (germline): GKSSPN, SITVG. Details on this clone: Antigen: not known. The gene symbols are mouse symbols. The sequence runs out 1 residue before the end of the CDR3; the remainder is reconstructed from the germline J gene.

The J gene is TRBJ2-5, the V gene TRBV31; perhaps TRBD2 as D (5 bases). The TCR was taken from a pool of C57BL/6 mice in good health. Sequenced input: sorted cells pooled from one or two spleens. Incomplete CDR3 DNA: TGTGCCCGTGGGGTTAACCAAGACACCCAGTAC. As protein: CARGVNQDTQY. From start to end, the CDR3 is CARGVNQDTQYF.